Following are 21 T cell receptor beta chains from one sample sequenced in a study of response to subunit inactivated influenza vaccine. TCRdb re-analysed the RT-PCR reads in MiXCR, keeping a single row per CDR3 protein. Found here are 500,000 to 600,000 distinct CDR3 sequences, around 11% of them singletons; the top ten hold more than 9.5%. This same sample was also part of a study on T cells expressing NK-cell markers. That work adds: TCR beta libraries carry UMIs added by 5'RACE template switching.

The specimen was PBMCs from blood, collected on the day of vaccination. The origin of the receptors is a man aged 50 to 59 who received an inactivated influenza vaccine.

V usage is TRBV20-1 and J usage is TRBJ2-7; 8 bases align to TRBD1. Trimming at V came to 6 bases and at J to 3 bases, leaving 10 bases not matched to a gene. Germline CDR1 is DFQATT and CDR2 is SNEGSKA (reference sequence). The CDR3 contains 14 residues. This CDR3 reads CSAPRVDRVYEQYF. The CDR3 DNA sequence: TGCAGTGCCCCGAGGGTGGACAGGGTCTACGAGCAGTACTTC.

The sample holds many counts of this clonotype. This chain uses TRBV7-2 with TRBJ2-7; D gene unclear. V lost 1 base, J lost 3 bases, and 4 bases lay in between. Germline CDR1 and CDR2: SGHTA and FQGNSA. This CDR3 is 12 amino acids long. CDR3 nucleotides: TGTGCCAGCAGCTTAGTTCGCTACGAGCAGTACTTC. Translated, it gives CASSLVRYEQYF.

The DNA of the CDR3 is TGTGCCAGCAGCCAAGAGGGTAGGGTGGGGGTGAATGAGCAGTTCTTC. It specifies CASSQEGRVGVNEQFF. The V call is TRBV3-1, the J call TRBJ2-1; perhaps D is TRBD1 or TRBD2 (5 bases each). The germline V gene encodes CDR1 LGHDT and CDR2 YNNKEL (reference sequence). The CDR3 loop spans 16 amino acids. The ends were cut back, 0 bases at V and 7 bases at J, with 16 bases in the middle.

This sequence joins TRBV14 and TRBJ2-1; 8 nucleotides match TRBD1. The CDR3 extends over 15 amino acids. Per germline, CDR1 SGHDN and CDR2 FVKESK. V trimming: 4 bases; J trimming: 3 bases; junction bases outside the gene matches: 5. The CDR3 loop is CASSPRQGFYNEQFF. CDR3 bases: TGTGCCAGCAGCCCCAGACAGGGGTTCTACAATGAGCAGTTCTTC. Using reference TRBV14 and TRBJ2-1 for the parts outside the CDR3, the full variable domain is EAGVTQFPSHSVIEKGQTVTLRCDPISGHDNLYWYRRVMGKEIKFLLHFVKESKQDESGMPNNRFLAERTGGTYSTLKVQPAELEDSGVYFCASSPRQGFYNEQFFGPGTRLTVL.

Only a few counts were recorded for this clonotype. The chain carries TRBV6-1 and TRBJ2-5; 10 positions match TRBD2. Per the germline V gene, CDR1 is MNHNS and CDR2 is SASEGT. The CDR3 runs 14 residues. The V segment lost 6 bases and the J segment 3 bases; nucleotides outside the gene matches: 4. The CDR3, as DNA: TGTGCCAGCAGAACCGGGACTAGCGAAGAGACCCAGTACTTC. This encodes CASRTGTSEETQYF.

This clonotype came up a few times. The chain has TRBV13 and TRBJ1-2; no clear D. The germline V gene has CDR1 PRHDT and CDR2 FYEKMQ (reference sequence). This CDR3 is built from 13 residues. V lost 5 bases, J lost 4 bases, and 11 bases lay in between. The CDR3 sequence is CASSASLGYGYTF. In DNA, the CDR3 is TGTGCCAGCAGCGCTAGCTTAGGCTATGGCTACACCTTC.

The J gene is TRBJ1-2, the V gene TRBV29-1, with D uncertain. The CDR3 consists of 14 residues. Germline CDR1 is SQVTM and CDR2 is ANQGSEA. The V gene lost 1 base and the J gene lost 4 bases, with 13 bases spanning the gap. In nucleotides, the CDR3 is TGCAGCGTTGAAGGGGCAGGAGTCTTCTATGGCTACACCTTC. It codes for CSVEGAGVFYGYTF.

This clonotype was observed a few times. The chain has TRBV7-2 and TRBJ2-5; a weak D match, TRBD1 (6 bases). The germline gives CDR1 SGHTA, CDR2 FQGNSA. This CDR3 has 14 residues. Trimming shortened V by 4 bases and J by 7 bases, and 16 bases separated the two germline ends. The CDR3 sequence: CASSSMTGQTTQYF. CDR3 in DNA: TGTGCCAGCAGCTCGATGACAGGCCAGACGACCCAGTACTTC.

The CDR3 DNA is TGTGCCAGCAGTGAAAGCAGGAGAACACCCCTCCACTTT. It yields the protein CASSESRRTPLHF. This sequence joins TRBV6-1 and TRBJ1-6; D unclear. Germline CDR1 reads MNHNS; CDR2 reads SASEGT. The CDR3 is 13 amino acids. With 2 bases removed from V and 11 bases from J, the gap between germline ends came to 10 bases.

This clonotype was counted ten times or more. The chain couples TRBV15 to TRBJ2-1; TRBD2 is a possible D gene (5 bases). Germline V gene data show CDR1 as LNHNV and CDR2 as YYDKDF (reference sequence). This CDR3 is built from 15 residues. Trimming stripped 0 bases from V and 2 bases from J, with 8 bases between. CDR3 residues: CATSRDPSPYNEQFF. The CDR3 region has the DNA TGTGCCACCAGCAGAGACCCTAGCCCCTACAATGAGCAGTTCTTC.

This clonotype was seen repeatedly, ten times or more. The chain links TRBV3-1 to TRBJ2-5, with 10 bases lining up with TRBD2. The CDR3 is 15 amino acids. Losses at the gene ends were 3 bases for V and 4 bases for J; bases not matched to a gene: 5. In germline, CDR1 is LGHDT, CDR2 YNNKEL (reference sequence). The CDR3 loop is CASSHLAGVGETQYF. CDR3 bases: TGTGCCAGCAGCCACCTAGCGGGGGTGGGAGAGACCCAGTACTTC.

The chain carries TRBV5-1 and TRBJ2-5; TRBD1 is a possible D gene (5 bases). V was clipped by 4 bases and J by 5 bases, with 15 bases between them. Germline loops: CDR1 SGHRS, CDR2 YFSETQ. This CDR3 spans 14 amino acids. The CDR3 spells CASSGQGAMETQYF. DNA for the CDR3: TGCGCCAGCAGCGGACAAGGAGCGATGGAGACCCAGTACTTC.

The chain recombines TRBV20-1 with TRBJ2-1, with D perhaps matching TRBD1 or TRBD2 (5 bases each). Germline lookup yields CDR1 DFQATT and CDR2 SNEGSKA (reference sequence). The CDR3 extends over 14 amino acids. Deletions cut 5 bases from V and 0 bases from J, with 11 bases between. CDR3 loop: CSAGGRGSYNEQFF. DNA for the CDR3: TGCAGTGCTGGGGGTCGAGGCTCCTACAATGAGCAGTTCTTC.

This clonotype was observed a handful of times. V and J are TRBV27 and TRBJ2-3; D not certain. Trimming left V 6 bases short and J 2 bases short, with 12 bases between. The CDR3 consists of 14 residues. Germline CDR1 MNHEY, CDR2 SMNVEV (reference sequence). The CDR3 nucleotides read TGTGCCAGCAGATTAAGTCGAACCACAGATACGCAGTATTTT. Its translation is CASRLSRTTDTQYF.

In its sample, this clonotype was seen a few times. This chain uses TRBV6-2 or TRBV6-3 with TRBJ2-1, with D unresolved. This CDR3 is built from 14 residues. Trimming left V 6 bases short and J 8 bases short, with 17 bases between. CDR1 is MNHEY and CDR2 is SVGEGT in the germline V gene. This CDR3 reads CASRLQREEHEQFF. DNA of the CDR3: TGTGCCAGCAGACTGCAACGTGAGGAGCATGAGCAGTTCTTC.

This clonotype was seen only a few times. This chain joins TRBV20-1 and TRBJ2-2; 7 bases line up with TRBD2. CDR1 and CDR2 from the germline V gene are DFQATT and SNEGSKA (reference sequence). The CDR3 has 16 residues. The V segment lost 0 bases and the J segment 5 bases; nucleotides outside the gene matches: 9. The CDR3 DNA reads as TGCAGTGCTAGAGATTCGAAGCGGGGATCAACCGGGGAGCTGTTTTTT. Amino acids: CSARDSKRGSTGELFF.

V and J are TRBV15 and TRBJ2-7; tentative D call: TRBD2 (5 bases). Germline lookup yields CDR1 LNHNV and CDR2 YYDKDF (reference sequence). The CDR3 length is 16 residues. The V end was cut by 1 base, the J end by 5 bases, with 18 bases between. The CDR3 region is CATSRGGRARGNEQYF. The CDR3 DNA reads TGTGCCACCAGCAGAGGAGGAAGAGCCCGGGGAAACGAGCAGTACTTC.

This clonotype showed up many times. J is TRBJ1-4 and V is TRBV6-5; 8 bases agree with TRBD1. Per the germline V gene, CDR1 is MNHEY and CDR2 is SVGAGI. The CDR3 is made up of 15 amino acids. The V gene end was trimmed by 4 bases and the J gene end by 7 bases; junction bases not matched to a gene: 8. The chain's CDR3 is CASSSSGGAGEKLFF. The CDR3 region has the DNA TGTGCCAGCAGTTCCTCAGGGGGCGCGGGTGAAAAACTGTTTTTT.

The chain recombines TRBV27 with TRBJ2-4, with 8 bases identical to TRBD2. J gave up 4 bases and V 6 bases, and 11 bases lay outside the gene matches. Germline loops: CDR1 MNHEY, CDR2 SMNVEV (reference sequence). The CDR3 is made up of 16 amino acids. The CDR3, as DNA: TGTGCCAGCAGGAGGTGGGCGAGCGGGGGAAAAAACATTCAGTACTTC. As protein: CASRRWASGGKNIQYF.

The chain carries TRBV7-9 and TRBJ2-1; no reliable D call. The CDR3 length is 15 residues. Trimming pared 0 bases from V and 5 bases from J, leaving 11 bases between. Germline loops: CDR1 SEHNR, CDR2 FQNEAQ (reference sequence). As DNA, the CDR3 is TGTGCCAGCAGCTTAGCCGGCCAGCTAAACAATGAGCAGTTCTTC. Amino acid sequence: CASSLAGQLNNEQFF.

In its sample, this clonotype was seen many times. This chain joins TRBV6-5 and TRBJ2-5, with D tentatively TRBD2 (6 bases). The germline V gene encodes CDR1 MNHEY and CDR2 SVGAGI. CDR3 length equals 14 residues. V lost 2 bases and J lost 4, with 11 bases in between. The CDR3 region is CASSYVGGGETQYF. CDR3 nucleotides: TGTGCCAGCAGTTACGTGGGAGGAGGAGAGACCCAGTACTTC.